The present entry profiles one T cell receptor (beta chain) with its context. Amplification targeted TCR beta CDR3 regions from RNA transcripts. TCR CDR3 regions were first amplified by RT-PCR with HTBI primers. TCRdb recomputed calls from the multiplex PCR reads with MiXCR, one row per CDR3 protein. The top ten hold roughly 7.7% of the sample, which has 600,000 or so distinct CDR3 sequences, 14% seen once. Germline assignment: CDR1 SGHKS and CDR2 YYEKEE (reference sequence). V lost 6 bases and J 4 bases, leaving 17 bases between the germline ends. This CDR3 is 16 amino acids long. This specimen comes from a study of T cells in Graves' hyperthyroidism and ophthalmopathy.

The source material was blood. The chain joins TRBV5-5 to TRBJ1-6; no clear D. This clonotype was obtained from a woman aged 18-30 years with Graves' ophthalmopathy. CDR3 protein: CASIPGRARYNSPLHF. CDR3 nucleotide sequence: TGTGCCAGCATCCCGGGGAGGGCCCGGTATAATTCACCCCTCCACTTT.